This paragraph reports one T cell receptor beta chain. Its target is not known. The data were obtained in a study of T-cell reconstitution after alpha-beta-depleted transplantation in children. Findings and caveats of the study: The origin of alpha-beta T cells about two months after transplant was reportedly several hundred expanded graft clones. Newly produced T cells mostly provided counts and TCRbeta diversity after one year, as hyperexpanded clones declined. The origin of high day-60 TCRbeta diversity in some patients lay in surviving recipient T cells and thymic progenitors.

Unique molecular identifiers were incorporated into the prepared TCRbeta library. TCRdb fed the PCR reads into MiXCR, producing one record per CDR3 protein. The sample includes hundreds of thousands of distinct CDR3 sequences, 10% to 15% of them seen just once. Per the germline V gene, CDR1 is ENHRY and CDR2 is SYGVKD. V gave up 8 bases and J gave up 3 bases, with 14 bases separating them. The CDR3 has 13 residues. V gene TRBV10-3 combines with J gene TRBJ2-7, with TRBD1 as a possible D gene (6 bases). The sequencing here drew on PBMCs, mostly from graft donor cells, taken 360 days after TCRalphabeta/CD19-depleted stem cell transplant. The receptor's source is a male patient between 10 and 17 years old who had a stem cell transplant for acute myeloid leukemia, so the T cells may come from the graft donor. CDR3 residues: CAIRGPTGYEQYF. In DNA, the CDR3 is TGTGCCATCCGCGGTCCGACAGGCTACGAGCAGTACTTC.